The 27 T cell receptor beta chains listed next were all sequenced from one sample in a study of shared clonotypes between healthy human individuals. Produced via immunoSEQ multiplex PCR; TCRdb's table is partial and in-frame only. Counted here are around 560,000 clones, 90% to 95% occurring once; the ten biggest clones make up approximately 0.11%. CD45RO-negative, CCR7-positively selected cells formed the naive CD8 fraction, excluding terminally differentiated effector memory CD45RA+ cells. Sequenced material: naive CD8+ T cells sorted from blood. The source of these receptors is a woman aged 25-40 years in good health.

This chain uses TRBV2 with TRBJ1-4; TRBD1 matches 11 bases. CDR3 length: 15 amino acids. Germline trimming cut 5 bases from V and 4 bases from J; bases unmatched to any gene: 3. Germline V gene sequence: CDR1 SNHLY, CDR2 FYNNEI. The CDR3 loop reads CASSTGTGGNEKLFF. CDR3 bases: TGTGCCAGCAGTACCGGGACAGGGGGTAATGAAAAACTGTTTTTT.

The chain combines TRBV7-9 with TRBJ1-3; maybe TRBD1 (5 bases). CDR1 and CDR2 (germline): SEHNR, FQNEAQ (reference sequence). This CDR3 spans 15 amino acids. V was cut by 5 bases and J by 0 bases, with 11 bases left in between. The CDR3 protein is CASSPGTDSGNTIYF. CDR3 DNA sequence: TGTGCCAGCAGCCCCGGGACCGACTCTGGAAACACCATATATTTT.

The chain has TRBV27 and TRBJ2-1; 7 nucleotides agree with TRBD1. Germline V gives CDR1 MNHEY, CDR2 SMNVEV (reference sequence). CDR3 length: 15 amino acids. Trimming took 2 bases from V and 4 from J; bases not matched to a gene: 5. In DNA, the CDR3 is TGTGCCAGCAGTTTACAAGGGGGCGCGTACAATGAGCAGTTCTTC. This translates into CASSLQGGAYNEQFF.

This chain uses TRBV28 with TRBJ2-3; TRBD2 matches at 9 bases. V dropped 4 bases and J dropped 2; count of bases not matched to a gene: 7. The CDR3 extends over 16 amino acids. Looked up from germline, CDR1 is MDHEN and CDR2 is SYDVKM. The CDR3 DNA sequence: TGTGCCAGCAGTTACCTAGCGGGGATTTCCACAGATACGCAGTATTTT. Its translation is CASSYLAGISTDTQYF.

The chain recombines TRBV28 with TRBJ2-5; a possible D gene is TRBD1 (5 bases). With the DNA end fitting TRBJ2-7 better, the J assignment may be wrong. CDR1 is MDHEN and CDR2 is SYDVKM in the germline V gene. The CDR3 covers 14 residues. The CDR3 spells CASSFLGPSYEQYF. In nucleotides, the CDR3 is TGTGCCAGCAGTTTTTTGGGGCCCAGTTACGAGCAGTACTTC.

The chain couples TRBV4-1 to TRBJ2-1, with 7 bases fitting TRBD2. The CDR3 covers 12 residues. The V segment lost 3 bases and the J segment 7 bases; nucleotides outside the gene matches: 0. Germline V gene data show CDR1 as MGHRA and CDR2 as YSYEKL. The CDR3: CASSHGRNEQFF. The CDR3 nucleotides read TGCGCCAGCAGCCACGGGAGGAATGAGCAGTTCTTC.

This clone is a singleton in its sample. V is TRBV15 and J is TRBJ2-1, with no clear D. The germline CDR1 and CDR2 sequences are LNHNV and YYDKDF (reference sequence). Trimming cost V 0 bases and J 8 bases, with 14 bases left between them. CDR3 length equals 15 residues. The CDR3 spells CATSRDQAGLYEQFF. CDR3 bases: TGTGCCACCAGCAGAGATCAGGCCGGCCTCTATGAGCAGTTCTTC.

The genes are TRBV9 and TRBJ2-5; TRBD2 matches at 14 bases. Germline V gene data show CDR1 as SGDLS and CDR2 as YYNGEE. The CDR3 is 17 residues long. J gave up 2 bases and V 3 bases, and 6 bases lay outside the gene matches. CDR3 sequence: CASSGLAGGPFQETQYF. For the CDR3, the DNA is TGTGCCAGCAGCGGACTAGCGGGAGGGCCTTTTCAAGAGACCCAGTACTTC.

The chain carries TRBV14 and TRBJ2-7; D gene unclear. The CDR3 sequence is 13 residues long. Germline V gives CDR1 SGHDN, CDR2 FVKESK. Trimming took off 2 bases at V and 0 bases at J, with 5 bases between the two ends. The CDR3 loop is CASSQTTSYEQYF. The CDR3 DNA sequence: TGTGCCAGCAGCCAAACCACCTCCTACGAGCAGTACTTC. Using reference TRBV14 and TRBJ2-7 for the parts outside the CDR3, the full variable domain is EAGVTQFPSHSVIEKGQTVTLRCDPISGHDNLYWYRRVMGKEIKFLLHFVKESKQDESGMPNNRFLAERTGGTYSTLKVQPAELEDSGVYFCASSQTTSYEQYFGPGTRLTVT.

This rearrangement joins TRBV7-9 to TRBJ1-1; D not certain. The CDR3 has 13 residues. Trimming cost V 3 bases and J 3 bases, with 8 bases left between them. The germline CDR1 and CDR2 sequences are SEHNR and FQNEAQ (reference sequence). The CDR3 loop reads CASSFGRDTEAFF. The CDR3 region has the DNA TGTGCCAGCAGCTTTGGGAGGGACACTGAAGCTTTCTTT.

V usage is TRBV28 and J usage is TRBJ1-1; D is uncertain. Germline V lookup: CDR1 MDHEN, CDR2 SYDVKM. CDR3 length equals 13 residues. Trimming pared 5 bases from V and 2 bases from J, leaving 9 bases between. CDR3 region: CASSKDVNTEAFF. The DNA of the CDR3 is TGTGCCAGCAGTAAGGACGTTAACACTGAAGCTTTCTTT.

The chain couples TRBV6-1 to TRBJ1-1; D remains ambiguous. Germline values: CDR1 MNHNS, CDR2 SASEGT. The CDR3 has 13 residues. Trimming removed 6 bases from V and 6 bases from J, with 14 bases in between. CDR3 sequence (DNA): TGTGCCAGCAGACTGGCCGCGGTGGCTGAAGCTTTCTTT. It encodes CASRLAAVAEAFF.

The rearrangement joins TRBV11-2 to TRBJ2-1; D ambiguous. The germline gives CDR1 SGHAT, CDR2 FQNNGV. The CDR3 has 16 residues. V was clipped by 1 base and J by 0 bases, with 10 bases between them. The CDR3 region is CASSLVARSSYNEQFF. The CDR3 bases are TGTGCCAGCAGCTTAGTGGCTCGAAGCTCCTACAATGAGCAGTTCTTC.

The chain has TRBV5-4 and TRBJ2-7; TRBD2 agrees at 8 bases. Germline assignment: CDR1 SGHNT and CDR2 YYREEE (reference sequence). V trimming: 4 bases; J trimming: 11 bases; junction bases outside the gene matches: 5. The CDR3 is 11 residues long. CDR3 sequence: CASSPGLGEYF. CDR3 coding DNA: TGTGCCAGCAGCCCGGGACTAGGGGAGTACTTC.

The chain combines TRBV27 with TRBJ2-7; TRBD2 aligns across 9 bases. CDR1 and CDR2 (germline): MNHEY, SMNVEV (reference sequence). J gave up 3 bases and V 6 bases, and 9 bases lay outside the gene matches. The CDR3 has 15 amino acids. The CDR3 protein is CASRLRLAENYEQYF. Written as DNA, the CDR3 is TGTGCCAGCAGACTGAGACTAGCGGAGAACTACGAGCAGTACTTC.

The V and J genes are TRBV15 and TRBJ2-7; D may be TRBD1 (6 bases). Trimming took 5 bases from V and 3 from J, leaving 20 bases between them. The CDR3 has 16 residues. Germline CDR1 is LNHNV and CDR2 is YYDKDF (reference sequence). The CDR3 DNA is TGTGCCACCAGCCTGCGCCCCGGGACAAAATACTACGAGCAGTACTTC. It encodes CATSLRPGTKYYEQYF.

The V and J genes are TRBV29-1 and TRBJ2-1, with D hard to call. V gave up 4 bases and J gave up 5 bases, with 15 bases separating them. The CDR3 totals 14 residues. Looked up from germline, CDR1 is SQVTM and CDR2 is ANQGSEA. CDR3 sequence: CSVVGLVGHNEQFF. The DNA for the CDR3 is TGCAGCGTTGTGGGTCTAGTGGGCCACAATGAGCAGTTCTTC.

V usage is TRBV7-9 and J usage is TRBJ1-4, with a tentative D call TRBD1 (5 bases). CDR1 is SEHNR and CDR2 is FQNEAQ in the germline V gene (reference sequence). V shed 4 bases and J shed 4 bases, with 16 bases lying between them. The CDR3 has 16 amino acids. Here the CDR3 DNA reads TGTGCCAGCAGCTCCGCTGCGGAGGGACTTAATGAAAAACTGTTTTTT. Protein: CASSSAAEGLNEKLFF.

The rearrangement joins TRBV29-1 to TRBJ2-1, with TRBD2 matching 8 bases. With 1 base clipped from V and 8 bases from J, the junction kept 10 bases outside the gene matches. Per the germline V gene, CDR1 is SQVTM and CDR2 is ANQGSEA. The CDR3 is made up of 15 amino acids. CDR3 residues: CSVEGPAGVGDEQFF. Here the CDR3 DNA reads TGCAGCGTTGAAGGCCCAGCGGGAGTTGGCGATGAGCAGTTCTTC.

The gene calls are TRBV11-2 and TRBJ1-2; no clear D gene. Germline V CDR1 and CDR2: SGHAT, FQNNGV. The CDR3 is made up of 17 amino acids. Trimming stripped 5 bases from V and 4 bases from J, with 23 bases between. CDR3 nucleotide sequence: TGTGCCAGCAGCACCCTCCTTGACATCTGGGCTGTCTATGGCTACACCTTC. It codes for CASSTLLDIWAVYGYTF. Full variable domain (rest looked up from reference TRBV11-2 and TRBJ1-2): EAGVAQSPRYKIIEKRQSVAFWCNPISGHATLYWYQQILGQGPKLLIQFQNNGVVDDSQLPKDRFSAERLKGVDSTLKIQPAKLEDSAVYLCASSTLLDIWAVYGYTFGSGTRLTVV.

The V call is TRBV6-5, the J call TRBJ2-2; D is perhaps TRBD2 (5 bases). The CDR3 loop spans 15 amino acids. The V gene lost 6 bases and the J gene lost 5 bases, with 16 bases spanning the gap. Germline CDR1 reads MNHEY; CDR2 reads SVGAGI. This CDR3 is CASSPGVAETGELFF. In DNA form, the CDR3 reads TGTGCCAGCAGCCCCGGGGTAGCAGAAACCGGGGAGCTGTTTTTT.

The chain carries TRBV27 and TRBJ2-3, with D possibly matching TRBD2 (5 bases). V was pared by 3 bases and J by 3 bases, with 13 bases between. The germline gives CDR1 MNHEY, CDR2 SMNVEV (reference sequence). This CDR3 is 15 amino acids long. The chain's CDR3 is CASSFAWSGTDTQYF. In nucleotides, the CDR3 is TGTGCCAGCAGTTTCGCCTGGAGCGGTACAGATACGCAGTATTTT.

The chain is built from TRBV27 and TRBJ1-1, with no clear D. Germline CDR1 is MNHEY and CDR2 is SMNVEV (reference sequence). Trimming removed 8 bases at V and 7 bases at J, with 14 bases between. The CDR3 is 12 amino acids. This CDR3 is CASGLGWDEAFF. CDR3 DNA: TGTGCCAGCGGGCTCGGGTGGGATGAAGCTTTCTTT.

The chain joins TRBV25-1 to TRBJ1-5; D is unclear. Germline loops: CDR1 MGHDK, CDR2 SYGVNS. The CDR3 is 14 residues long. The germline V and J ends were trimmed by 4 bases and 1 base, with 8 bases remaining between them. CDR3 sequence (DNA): TGTGCCAGCAGTGCCTGGGAGAGCAATCAGCCCCAGCATTTT. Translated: CASSAWESNQPQHF.

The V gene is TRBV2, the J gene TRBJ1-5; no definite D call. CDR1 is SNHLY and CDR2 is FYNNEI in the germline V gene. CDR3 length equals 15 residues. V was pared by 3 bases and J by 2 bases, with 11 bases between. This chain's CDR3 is CASSDYSLGNQPQHF. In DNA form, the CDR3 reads TGTGCCAGCAGTGACTACAGTTTAGGCAATCAGCCCCAGCATTTT.

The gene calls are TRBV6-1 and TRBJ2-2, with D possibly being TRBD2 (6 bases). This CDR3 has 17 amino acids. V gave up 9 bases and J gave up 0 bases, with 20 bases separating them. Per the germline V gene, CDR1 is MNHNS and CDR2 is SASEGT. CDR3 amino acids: CARRERSGHPNTGELFF. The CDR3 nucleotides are TGTGCCAGAAGGGAACGTAGCGGACACCCGAACACCGGGGAGCTGTTTTTT.

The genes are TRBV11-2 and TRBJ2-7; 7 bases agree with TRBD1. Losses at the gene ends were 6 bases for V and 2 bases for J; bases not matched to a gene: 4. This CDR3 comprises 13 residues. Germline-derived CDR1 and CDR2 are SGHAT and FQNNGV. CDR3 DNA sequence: TGTGCCAGCAGGCCTACAGGGGCCTACGAGCAGTACTTC. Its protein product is CASRPTGAYEQYF.